One and the same sample provided the 13 T cell receptor beta chains below, sequenced in a study of blood T cell repertoires in COVID-19. Measured with immunoSEQ multiplex PCR; TCRdb has only the in-frame clones, and not every one. The table lists fewer than 350,000 clones, about 86% of them singletons. Sequenced input: PBMCs or T cells enriched from blood (not recorded which). These receptors were collected from a woman between 35 and 50 years old with acute COVID-19.

V is TRBV9 and J is TRBJ2-7; D remains ambiguous. The CDR3 is 15 amino acids. The V end was cut by 0 bases, the J end by 1 base, with 11 bases between. Germline CDR1 and CDR2: SGDLS and YYNGEE. The CDR3: CASSVGTIPSYEQYF. CDR3 nucleotide sequence: TGTGCCAGCAGCGTAGGAACTATCCCGTCCTACGAGCAGTACTTC. Full variable domain (outside the CDR3, taken from reference TRBV9 and TRBJ2-7): DSGVTQTPKHLITATGQRVTLRCSPRSGDLSVYWYQQSLDQGLQFLIQYYNGEERAKGNILERFSAQQFPDLHSELNLSSLELGDSALYFCASSVGTIPSYEQYFGPGTRLTVT.

V usage is TRBV7-3 and J usage is TRBJ1-2; the D gene is possibly TRBD1 (5 bases). The CDR3 length is 15 residues. Germline assignment: CDR1 SGHTA and CDR2 FQGTGA. The V gene lost 2 bases and the J gene lost 0 bases, with 10 bases spanning the gap. The CDR3 nucleotides are TGTGCCAGCAGCTTATGGGCAGGGACTAACTATGGCTACACCTTC. Its protein is CASSLWAGTNYGYTF.

V and J are TRBV28 and TRBJ2-2; D is unclear. Germline CDR1 and CDR2: MDHEN and SYDVKM. The CDR3 sequence is 14 residues long. The germline V and J ends were trimmed by 2 bases and 1 base, with 5 bases remaining between them. As DNA, the CDR3 is TGTGCCAGCAGTTTAAGCCAGAACACCGGGGAGCTGTTTTTT. The encoded protein is CASSLSQNTGELFF.

The chain couples TRBV4-1 to TRBJ2-7, with 14 bases lining up with TRBD2. Germline CDR1 is MGHRA and CDR2 is YSYEKL. CDR3 length equals 19 residues. V shed 0 bases and J 4 bases; nucleotides not matched to a gene: 11. The CDR3 is CASSQDRSRTSGRIYEQYF. The CDR3 nucleotides read TGCGCCAGCAGCCAAGATCGTTCCCGGACTAGCGGGAGGATATACGAGCAGTACTTC.

The table lists this clone with a few counts. Written as DNA, the CDR3 is TGCGCCAGCAGCCGAGGACTAGCGGGAGGTCCCGATACGCAGTATTTT. As protein: CASSRGLAGGPDTQYF. The chain employs TRBV4-1 and TRBJ2-3; TRBD2 matches at 14 bases. Unmatched junction bases numbered 6, after V lost 4 bases and J lost 6 bases. In germline, CDR1 is MGHRA, CDR2 YSYEKL. This CDR3 is 16 amino acids long.

V gene TRBV7-8 combines with J gene TRBJ1-1; D remains unclear. CDR3 length equals 21 residues. From germline, CDR1 is SGHVS and CDR2 FQNEAQ. The V end was cut by 2 bases, the J end by 5 bases, with 33 bases between. The CDR3 is CASSLHRQKSGGLSGKTEAFF. CDR3 nucleotides: TGTGCCAGCAGCTTACATCGGCAAAAGAGTGGAGGACTTTCCGGGAAGACTGAAGCTTTCTTT.

The chain employs TRBV7-9 and TRBJ2-7; 8 nucleotides match TRBD1. This CDR3 is built from 17 residues. J was trimmed by 2 bases and V by 5 bases; bases with no gene match: 14. Germline loops: CDR1 SEHNR, CDR2 FQNEAQ (reference sequence). This CDR3 reads CASSSPDIGTGAYEQYF. The CDR3 DNA is TGTGCCAGCAGCAGTCCTGATATTGGGACAGGCGCCTACGAGCAGTACTTC.

The genes are TRBV9 and TRBJ2-7, with D possibly matching TRBD2 (6 bases). Trimming took 2 bases from V and 1 from J, leaving 13 bases between them. CDR3 size: 15 residues. Germline CDR1 SGDLS, CDR2 YYNGEE. The CDR3 sequence: CASSVGGLPSYEQYF. CDR3 nucleotide sequence: TGTGCCAGCAGCGTTGGGGGGTTGCCTTCCTACGAGCAGTACTTC.

This chain links TRBV7-8 with TRBJ1-2, with 9 bases that match TRBD1. V shed 5 bases and J 5 bases; nucleotides not matched to a gene: 12. Per germline, CDR1 SGHVS and CDR2 FQNEAQ. This CDR3 region has 16 residues. The CDR3 here is CASSASPGTGRYGYTF. The CDR3 DNA follows: TGTGCCAGCAGCGCGAGCCCCGGGACAGGGCGATATGGCTACACCTTC.

The V and J genes are TRBV11-2 and TRBJ1-2; TRBD1 might be the D (6 bases). Germline CDR1 and CDR2: SGHAT and FQNNGV. V was shortened by 2 bases and J by 5 bases, with 21 bases between the two germline ends. This CDR3 is built from 17 residues. CDR3 DNA sequence: TGTGCCAGCAGCTTACCTTCCCCCAGCGGGGGCCCATATGGCTACACCTTC. Amino acids: CASSLPSPSGGPYGYTF.

This clone has only a few counts. The chain recombines TRBV3-1 (or the pseudogene TRBV3-2) with TRBJ2-5; 7 positions agree with TRBD1. With 1 base clipped from V and 3 bases from J, the junction kept 5 bases outside the gene matches. The CDR3 totals 15 residues. Looked up from germline, CDR1 is LGHDT and CDR2 is YNNKEL (reference sequence). CDR3 in DNA: TGTGCCAGCAGCCAAGCACCCACAGGGGAAGAGACCCAGTACTTC. Amino acid sequence: CASSQAPTGEETQYF.

This rearrangement joins TRBV7-2 to TRBJ2-1, with 12 bases identical to TRBD2. The CDR3 sequence is 17 residues long. Germline V gene lookup returns CDR1 SGHTA and CDR2 FQGNSA. Germline trimming cut 1 base from V and 7 bases from J; bases unmatched to any gene: 8. The CDR3 region has the DNA TGTGCCAGCAGCTTAGAGACTAGCGGGGGACGGGGGAATGAGCAGTTCTTC. It yields the protein CASSLETSGGRGNEQFF.

The sample holds a few counts of this clone. This rearrangement joins TRBV4-1 to TRBJ1-2; 9 bases are shared with TRBD1. The J segment lost 3 bases and the V segment lost 3 bases, leaving 11 bases of the junction unmatched. Germline V gives CDR1 MGHRA, CDR2 YSYEKL. The CDR3 runs 17 residues. The DNA of the CDR3 is TGCGCCAGCAGCCAGGGGTATACAGGGGGCGTACACTATGGCTACACCTTC. Translating gives CASSQGYTGGVHYGYTF.